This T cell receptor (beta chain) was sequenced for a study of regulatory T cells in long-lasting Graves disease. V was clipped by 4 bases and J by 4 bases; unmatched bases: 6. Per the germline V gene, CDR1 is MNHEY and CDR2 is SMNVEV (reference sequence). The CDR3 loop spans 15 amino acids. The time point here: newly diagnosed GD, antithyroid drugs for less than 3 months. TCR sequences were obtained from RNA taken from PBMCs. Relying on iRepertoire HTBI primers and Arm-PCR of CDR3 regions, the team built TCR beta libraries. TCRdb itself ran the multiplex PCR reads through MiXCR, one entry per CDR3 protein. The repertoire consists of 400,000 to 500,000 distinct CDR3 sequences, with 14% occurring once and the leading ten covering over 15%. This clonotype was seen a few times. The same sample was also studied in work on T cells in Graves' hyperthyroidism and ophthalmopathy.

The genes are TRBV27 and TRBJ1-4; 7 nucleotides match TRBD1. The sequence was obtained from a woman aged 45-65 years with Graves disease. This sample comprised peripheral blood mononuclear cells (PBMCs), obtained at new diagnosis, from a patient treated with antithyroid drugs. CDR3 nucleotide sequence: TGTGCCAGCAGTTATGGACAGGCCTATAATGAAAAACTGTTTTTT. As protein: CASSYGQAYNEKLFF.